The 23 T cell receptor beta chains below were found in one sample sequenced in a study of blood T cell repertoires in COVID-19. Libraries were prepared by immunoSEQ multiplex PCR; TCRdb keeps only in-frame clonotypes and omits some of them. Found here are about 290,000 clones, under 90% of them singletons; the top ten hold around 1.7%. Sequenced: PBMCs or T cells enriched from blood (not recorded which). The receptors were gathered from a middle-aged woman who had recovered from COVID-19.

This chain joins TRBV7-2 and TRBJ2-5; possibly TRBD2 for D (6 bases). Per germline, CDR1 SGHTA and CDR2 FQGNSA. This CDR3 spans 13 amino acids. Trimming left V 6 bases short and J 2 bases short, with 10 bases between. CDR3 coding DNA: TGTGCCAGCAGAATCGGGGGTCAAGAGACCCAGTACTTC. Protein sequence: CASRIGGQETQYF.

The J gene is TRBJ1-2, the V gene TRBV28, with 11 nucleotides matching TRBD1. The germline CDR1 and CDR2 sequences are MDHEN and SYDVKM. V dropped 4 bases and J dropped 7; count of bases not matched to a gene: 11. This CDR3 contains 16 residues. The CDR3 sequence is CASSSPGQGAPRGYTF. DNA for the CDR3: TGTGCCAGCAGTTCCCCCGGACAGGGGGCGCCCCGTGGCTACACCTTC.

The chain joins TRBV14 to TRBJ1-3; D is perhaps TRBD1 (6 bases). Germline lookup yields CDR1 SGHDN and CDR2 FVKESK. The CDR3 runs 14 residues. The V and J ends lost 4 bases and 1 base respectively, with 8 bases between them. CDR3 sequence (DNA): TGTGCCAGCAGCCGTACAGGGTCTGGAAACACCATATATTTT. Amino acids: CASSRTGSGNTIYF.

The chain combines TRBV10-3 with TRBJ2-3; D remains unclear. Between the trimmed V and J ends, which lost 4 bases and 2 bases, there was a span of 7 bases. This CDR3 has 13 residues. Germline assignment: CDR1 ENHRY and CDR2 SYGVKD. The CDR3 coding sequence is TGTGCCATCAGTGTCCAGATCACAGATACGCAGTATTTT. Translated: CAISVQITDTQYF.

Comment on this clone: Germline and junction disagree at one end, which may indicate a read error. This sequence joins TRBV9 and TRBJ2-1; 8 bases align to TRBD2. This CDR3 has 15 amino acids. Germline CDR1 SGDLS, CDR2 YYNGEE. DNA of the CDR3: TGTGCCAGCAGCGAAGGACTAGCAAACTACGATGAGCAGTTCTTC. Protein sequence: CASSEGLANYDEQFF.

Regarding this clone: Distinct nucleotide sequences in the sample also encode this CDR3. CDR3 sequence: CASSLGTDYGYTF. CDR3 sequence (DNA): TGTGCCAGCAGTTTAGGAACAGACTATGGCTACACCTTC. This chain uses TRBV12-3 or TRBV12-4 with TRBJ1-2; no definite D call. The length of the CDR3 is 13 residues. V lost 1 base, J lost 3 bases, and 6 bases lay in between.

In this sample, this clone turned up once. The chain links TRBV30 to TRBJ2-7, with TRBD2 identical over 7 bases. The V gene's germline CDR1 is GTSNPN and CDR2 SVGIG (reference sequence). J gave up 2 bases and V 0 bases, and 10 bases lay outside the gene matches. The CDR3 runs 16 residues. CDR3 loop: CAWSVGPAGLPYEQYF. The DNA for the CDR3 is TGTGCCTGGAGTGTAGGCCCAGCGGGACTCCCCTACGAGCAGTACTTC.

The chain has TRBV7-6 and TRBJ1-4, with unresolved D. Germline V gene sequence: CDR1 SGHVS, CDR2 FNYEAQ. The CDR3 has 16 residues. V dropped 5 bases and J dropped 0 bases, with 13 bases sitting between them. The CDR3: CASSPHLSSTNEKLFF. CDR3 coding DNA: TGTGCCAGCAGCCCCCATCTAAGCTCAACTAATGAAAAACTGTTTTTT.

J is TRBJ1-6 and V is TRBV3-1 (or the pseudogene TRBV3-2), with 11 nucleotides matching TRBD1. Germline CDR1 and CDR2: LGHDT and YNNKEL (reference sequence). V dropped 2 bases and J dropped 8; count of bases not matched to a gene: 2. The CDR3 sequence is 15 residues long. The CDR3, as DNA: TGTGCCAGCAGCCAAAGGGACAGGGGGTATTCACCCCTCCACTTT. It codes for CASSQRDRGYSPLHF.

The V gene is TRBV14, the J gene TRBJ1-1; D unclear. Germline V lookup: CDR1 SGHDN, CDR2 FVKESK. V was cut by 4 bases and J by 5 bases, with 20 bases left in between. The CDR3 runs to 16 residues. The DNA of the CDR3 is TGTGCCAGCAGCCCCCGAAGGACCGGGGTGGATACTGAAGCTTTCTTT. Protein product: CASSPRRTGVDTEAFF.

The J gene is TRBJ2-3, the V gene TRBV11-2, with D tentatively TRBD2 (6 bases). Germline assignment: CDR1 SGHAT and CDR2 FQNNGV. Trimming removed 5 bases at V and 2 bases at J, with 14 bases between. The CDR3 spans 15 residues. CDR3 in DNA: TGTGCCAGCAGCCCGCGGGGAGCGGACACAGATACGCAGTATTTT. This translates into CASSPRGADTDTQYF.

The chain recombines TRBV7-3 with TRBJ1-6, with D hard to call. From germline, CDR1 is SGHTA and CDR2 FQGTGA. V was cut by 1 base and J by 7 bases, with 11 bases left in between. The CDR3 covers 15 residues. The CDR3 spells CASSLNSVGNSPLHF. Written as DNA, the CDR3 is TGTGCCAGCAGCTTAAATTCGGTGGGCAATTCACCCCTCCACTTT.

V gene TRBV11-2 combines with J gene TRBJ1-2; 9 positions agree with TRBD1. The CDR3 totals 15 residues. V trimming: 5 bases; J trimming: 5 bases; junction bases outside the gene matches: 9. Per the germline V gene, CDR1 is SGHAT and CDR2 is FQNNGV. The DNA of the CDR3 is TGTGCCAGCAGCACCCACAGGGGGCGGGAATATGGCTACACCTTC. Protein product: CASSTHRGREYGYTF.

The chain couples TRBV6-5 to TRBJ2-5; TRBD2 matches at 9 bases. With V trimmed by 3 bases and J by 2 bases, 1 base remained unmatched. Germline assignment: CDR1 MNHEY and CDR2 SVGAGI. The CDR3 is 14 residues long. CDR3: CASSYAGGQETQYF. CDR3 coding DNA: TGTGCCAGCAGTTATGCGGGGGGGCAAGAGACCCAGTACTTC.

The chain joins TRBV7-9 to TRBJ2-7; 12 positions agree with TRBD1. The CDR3 spans 16 residues. Germline CDR1 SEHNR, CDR2 FQNEAQ (reference sequence). V lost 5 bases and J lost 5; bases outside the gene matches: 10. CDR3 loop: CASSGGPGQGADEQYF. DNA for the CDR3: TGTGCCAGCAGCGGAGGGCCGGGACAGGGGGCGGACGAGCAGTACTTC.

This clone was recorded a few times. The chain joins TRBV10-2 to TRBJ1-3; D may be TRBD1 (5 bases). The CDR3 is made up of 13 amino acids. Germline lookup yields CDR1 WSHSY and CDR2 SAAADI. V lost 7 bases to trimming and J lost 2 bases, with 9 bases between them. The CDR3: CASTGFTGNTIYF. The CDR3, as DNA: TGCGCCAGCACAGGGTTTACTGGAAACACCATATATTTT.

The chain uses TRBV25-1 and TRBJ1-1, with a weak D call TRBD1 (5 bases). V was shortened by 8 bases and J by 1 base, with 14 bases between the two germline ends. The CDR3 runs 14 residues. CDR1 and CDR2 (germline): MGHDK, SYGVNS. The CDR3 is CASGGRGSNTEAFF. In DNA, the CDR3 is TGTGCCAGCGGTGGGCGGGGGTCGAACACTGAAGCTTTCTTT.

This chain links TRBV3-1 (or the pseudogene TRBV3-2) with TRBJ2-5; TRBD2 matches at 9 bases. The CDR3 totals 14 residues. V lost 4 bases to trimming and J lost 5 bases; unmatched junction nucleotides: 5. CDR1 LGHDT and CDR2 YNNKEL come from the germline V gene (reference sequence). CDR3 nucleotide sequence: TGTGCCAGCAGCCGAATAGCGGGAGATGAGACCCAGTACTTC. Translated, it gives CASSRIAGDETQYF.

The gene calls are TRBV12-3 or TRBV12-4 and TRBJ1-2; D may be TRBD1 (6 bases). Trimming cost V 5 bases and J 7 bases, with 14 bases left between them. The CDR3 runs to 13 residues. Here the CDR3 DNA reads TGTGCCAGCAGTCTGGGGGGGCGGGGTGGCTACACCTTC. Its translation: CASSLGGRGGYTF.

The chain combines TRBV6-5 with TRBJ2-3; tentatively, D is TRBD1 (6 bases). V lost 0 bases and J lost 5, with 9 bases in between. Looked up from germline, CDR1 is MNHEY and CDR2 is SVGAGI. This CDR3 has 14 amino acids. The CDR3 DNA reads as TGTGCCAGCAGTTACTCGTCAGGGGAAGATACGCAGTATTTT. The encoded protein is CASSYSSGEDTQYF.

The rearrangement joins TRBV30 to TRBJ1-2; tentative D call: TRBD1 (5 bases). This CDR3 contains 11 residues. V was shortened by 4 bases and J by 8 bases, with 11 bases between the two germline ends. Germline CDR1 is GTSNPN and CDR2 is SVGIG (reference sequence). The CDR3: CAWNRPRGYTF. The CDR3 DNA follows: TGTGCCTGGAACAGGCCGAGAGGCTACACCTTC.

This rearrangement joins TRBV6-5 to TRBJ1-1, with 9 bases matching TRBD1. The CDR3 loop spans 15 amino acids. From germline, CDR1 is MNHEY and CDR2 SVGAGI. Losses at the gene ends were 6 bases for V and 6 bases for J; bases not matched to a gene: 11. The CDR3 spells CASSRRDRDNAEAFF. The CDR3 DNA sequence: TGTGCCAGCAGCCGACGGGACAGGGATAACGCTGAAGCTTTCTTT.

This chain joins TRBV20-1 and TRBJ1-2, with a tentative D call TRBD1 (5 bases). The CDR3 is 14 residues long. V lost 3 bases to trimming and J lost 5 bases, with 16 bases between them. The germline V gene has CDR1 DFQATT and CDR2 SNEGSKA (reference sequence). The CDR3 DNA sequence: TGCAGTGCTAGTATCGGCAGGGATATATATGGCTACACCTTC. It yields the protein CSASIGRDIYGYTF.